The text below deals with one TCR beta chain. Its antigen is still unknown. These data belong to a study of T-cell reconstitution after alpha-beta-depleted transplantation in children. A TCRbeta library incorporating unique molecular identifiers was prepared. TCRdb independently ran MiXCR on the PCR reads; one entry per CDR3 protein. The sample holds hundreds of thousands of distinct CDR3 sequences; over 10% are singletons and the top ten take over 2%. General observations from the study: The authors attributed T-cell counts and diversity one year after transplant mostly to newly produced T cells. As was reported, about two months after transplant, alpha-beta T cells came from several hundred expanded graft clones.

V lost 5 bases and J lost 2; bases outside the gene matches: 6. This CDR3 is 15 amino acids long. Germline CDR1 MGHDK, CDR2 SYGVNS. The chain couples TRBV25-1 to TRBJ2-5, with TRBD1 matching over 9 bases. This receptor was taken from a male patient aged 10-17 years who had a stem cell transplant for acute myeloid leukemia, so the T cells may come from the graft donor. The sequencing here drew on PBMCs, mostly from graft donor cells, taken 360 days after TCRalphabeta/CD19-depleted stem cell transplant. DNA of the CDR3: TGTGCCAGCAGTACCGGGACAGGGAGGCAAGAGACCCAGTACTTC. Protein sequence: CASSTGTGRQETQYF. Drawing the rest from reference TRBV25-1 and TRBJ2-5, the complete variable domain is EADIYQTPRYLVIGTGKKITLECSQTMGHDKMYWYQQDPGMELHLIHYSYGVNSTEKGDLSSESTVSRIRTEHFPLTLESARPSHTSQYLCASSTGTGRQETQYFGPGTRLLVL.